The rows below give T cell receptor beta chains drawn from one sample of a study of human T cells and chemical hapten exposure. MiXCR was run by TCRdb on the RACE reads, yielding one entry per CDR3 protein. Of roughly 69,000 distinct CDR3 sequences in the sample, 10% are singletons; the top ten hold around 7%. The sample here was whole blood, taken in connection with sensitization to the hapten diphenylcyclopropenone (DPC). These receptors all come from a woman between 50 and 59 years old with alopecia areata. Some clones in this sample may be carry-over from other donors' samples. The CDR3 runs from the conserved cysteine through the conserved F or W. A D gene is named only where the DNA matches it firmly. Where a row states a size, it is once, few, many or the class of an expanded clone; other rows omit it.

TRBJ2-7 NA TRBV2 NA CASRRQSYEQYF TGTGCCAGCAGGCGACAGTCCTACGAGCAGTACTTC
TRBJ1-1 many TRBV5-6 NA CASSLAGRITEAFF TGTGCCAGCAGCTTAGCGGGGAGAATCACTGAAGCTTTCTTT
TRBJ2-1 few TRBV5-1 TRBD2 CASRPSGTSNEQFF TGCGCCAGTCGTCCTAGCGGCACGAGCAATGAGCAGTTCTTC
TRBJ2-7 many TRBV28 NA CASSLLGYEQYF TGTGCCAGCAGTTTATTGGGTTACGAGCAGTACTTC
TRBJ2-7 many TRBV12-3/TRBV12-4 NA CASSLSGGSSYEQYF TGTGCCAGCAGTTTAAGTGGCGGAAGCTCCTACGAGCAGTACTTC
TRBJ2-2 many TRBV12-3/TRBV12-4 NA CASREETVNTGELFF TGTGCCAGCAGGGAAGAGACTGTTAACACCGGGGAGCTGTTTTTT
TRBJ2-3 many TRBV10-3 NA CAISEESEGGHTDTQYF TGTGCCATCAGTGAAGAATCGGAGGGGGGCCACACAGATACGCAGTATTTT
TRBJ2-1 many TRBV4-2 NA CASSQETRGGYNEQFF TGTGCCAGCAGCCAAGAAACCAGGGGCGGGTACAATGAGCAGTTCTTC
TRBJ1-1 NA TRBV5-1 NA CASSFTGGTEAFF TGCGCCAGCAGCTTCACCGGAGGAACTGAAGCTTTCTTT
TRBJ1-2 many TRBV5-1 NA CASSPGGAGVSVYTF TGCGCCAGCAGCCCAGGAGGGGCAGGGGTTAGTGTCTACACCTTC
TRBJ1-1 NA TRBV29-1 NA CSVISEVGSAKAFF TGCAGCGTCATTTCGGAGGTGGGGTCGGCCAAAGCTTTCTTT
TRBJ2-5 many TRBV6-1 TRBD2 CASSELAGAQETQYF TGTGCCAGCAGTGAACTAGCGGGAGCTCAAGAGACCCAGTACTTC
TRBJ2-1 many TRBV3-1 NA CASSQESTPYNEQFF TGTGCCAGCAGCCAAGAAAGTACCCCATACAATGAGCAGTTCTTC
TRBJ2-3 few TRBV5-1 NA CASSLWGSSIPDTQYF TGCGCCAGCAGCTTATGGGGTTCTAGTATCCCAGATACGCAGTATTTT
TRBJ1-5 few TRBV19 NA CASRVSLYSNQPQHF TGTGCCAGTAGAGTATCCCTTTATAGCAATCAGCCCCAGCATTTT
TRBJ1-4 many TRBV29-1 NA CSGRGADEKLFF TGCAGCGGGCGAGGGGCCGATGAAAAACTGTTTTTT
TRBJ1-2 few TRBV12-3/TRBV12-4 TRBD1 CASRLTGTAYGYTF TGTGCCAGCCGATTAACCGGGACAGCCTATGGCTACACCTTC
TRBJ2-3 many TRBV9 TRBD1 CASSVRTGDGDTQYF TGTGCCAGCAGCGTCAGGACAGGGGATGGAGATACGCAGTATTTT
TRBJ2-7 NA TRBV7-9 TRBD1 CASKAGGYEQYF TGTGCCAGCAAGGCAGGGGGCTACGAGCAGTACTTC
TRBJ1-1 NA TRBV11-2 NA CASSLVKGLNTEAFF TGTGCCAGCAGCTTAGTGAAGGGGTTGAACACTGAAGCTTTCTTT
TRBJ1-1 many TRBV11-3 NA CASSLRLNTEAFF TGTGCCAGCAGCCTCCGACTCAACACTGAAGCTTTCTTT